These T cell receptor beta chains were read from a single sample in a study of cytomegalovirus exposure and HLA in healthy donors. Here immunoSEQ multiplex PCR was the method, and the copy in TCRdb shows in-frame clones only, minus some. This listing includes about 200,000 clones. The sequencing input was PBMCs. Every receptor here comes from a woman in her 30s in good health and CMV-seropositive. Each CDR3 is given with its conserved first and last residue. The order of the fields is V gene, CDR3 protein.

v_gene: TRBV28
CDR3aa: CASIKGATEAFF

v_gene: TRBV7-9
CDR3aa: CASSKRDRSAGTYYEQYF

v_gene: TRBV19
CDR3aa: CASGGRGDRHYYGYTF

v_gene: TRBV15
CDR3aa: CATSREWTGNSGANVLTF

v_gene: TRBV30
CDR3aa: CAWSVRRTSGTTDTQYF

v_gene: TRBV30
CDR3aa: CAWSVQGAARF

v_gene: TRBV5-1
CDR3aa: CASSLGQGTSHEQYF

v_gene: TRBV5-6
CDR3aa: CASSQALGLAGGTYEQYF

v_gene: TRBV7-2
CDR3aa: CASSDGTGVWETQYF

v_gene: TRBV18
CDR3aa: CASSPGQTFGAFF

v_gene: TRBV6-6
CDR3aa: CASSYSAVTSYEQYF

v_gene: TRBV6-5
CDR3aa: CASSRGLLIPYEQYF

v_gene: TRBV7-8
CDR3aa: CASGNRLMNTEAFF

v_gene: TRBV15
CDR3aa: CATSSRDISYEQYF

v_gene: TRBV4-3
CDR3aa: CASSQDQRTFRGYTF

v_gene: TRBV27
CDR3aa: CASRLGEQGYTF

v_gene: TRBV2
CDR3aa: CASSWGLAGPVGDEQFF

v_gene: TRBV18
CDR3aa: CASSPWDRGVNYGYTF

v_gene: TRBV2
CDR3aa: CASSGQGWGYGYTF

v_gene: TRBV28
CDR3aa: CASSRDSGPNTDTQYF

v_gene: TRBV18
CDR3aa: CASSPDSYGYTF

v_gene: TRBV11-2
CDR3aa: CASSRTPDRLGSGANVLTF

v_gene: TRBV29-1
CDR3aa: CSVEGAPTDTQYF

v_gene: TRBV6-1
CDR3aa: CASSEQGYGYTF